A single sample gave rise to the 27 T cell receptor beta chains below, sequenced in a study of CD8 T cells in Susac syndrome. Reverse transcription used about 0.45 to 1 ug RNA and random hexamers. TCRdb fed the immunoSEQ multiplex PCR reads into MiXCR, producing one record per CDR3 protein. The sample has more than 150,000 distinct CDR3 sequences; approximately 96% are singletons. Sequenced: CD4+ T cells from PBMCs. All receptors come from a human donor with Susac syndrome.

This chain joins TRBV15 and TRBJ1-5; no firm D call. CDR3 length: 16 amino acids. The V and J ends lost 0 bases and 3 bases respectively, with 12 bases between them. In germline, CDR1 is LNHNV, CDR2 YYDKDF (reference sequence). The CDR3 reads CATSRERAGFNQPQHF. DNA for the CDR3: TGTGCCACCAGCAGAGAACGGGCCGGCTTCAATCAGCCCCAGCATTTT.

The V gene is TRBV5-4, the J gene TRBJ2-5, with D unclear. The CDR3 is made up of 13 amino acids. The germline gives CDR1 SGHNT, CDR2 YYREEE (reference sequence). Trimming left V 5 bases short and J 3 bases short, with 11 bases between. The CDR3 DNA follows: TGTGCCAGCAGTAGGAGAGCAAAAGAGACCCAGTACTTC. Protein: CASSRRAKETQYF.

This clonotype was picked up a small number of times. This chain links TRBV12-3 or TRBV12-4 with TRBJ1-2; D perhaps matches TRBD1 (5 bases). V lost 0 bases, J lost 4 bases, and 9 bases lay in between. This CDR3 is 14 amino acids long. DNA of the CDR3: TGTGCCAGCAGTTTAGCGGGGCAATCCTATGGCTACACCTTC. Translated, it gives CASSLAGQSYGYTF.

This clonotype was counted a single time. CDR3 residues: CATPTSGQRGSNSNQPQHF. CDR3 nucleotides: TGTGCCACCCCGACCTCGGGACAGAGAGGATCAAATAGCAATCAGCCCCAGCATTTT. The V and J genes are TRBV27 and TRBJ1-5; TRBD1 matches at 7 bases. J was trimmed by 0 bases and V by 10 bases; bases with no gene match: 21. This CDR3 region has 19 residues. In germline, CDR1 is MNHEY, CDR2 SMNVEV (reference sequence).

This chain connects TRBV12-3 or TRBV12-4 to TRBJ2-2; D is undetermined. The CDR3 is made up of 14 amino acids. The V and J ends lost 2 bases and 2 bases respectively, with 6 bases between them. CDR3 protein: CASSLSLNTGELFF. The DNA of the CDR3 is TGTGCCAGCAGTTTATCACTCAACACCGGGGAGCTGTTTTTT.

The chain couples TRBV20-1 to TRBJ1-2; D is uncertain. Trimming pared 2 bases from V and 7 bases from J, leaving 11 bases between. The germline V gene encodes CDR1 DFQATT and CDR2 SNEGSKA (reference sequence). This CDR3 region has 12 residues. The CDR3 reads CSARTNSAGYTF. The CDR3, as DNA: TGCAGTGCTAGAACTAACTCCGCTGGCTACACCTTC.

In DNA form, the CDR3 reads TGTGCCAGCAGCTTAGGCAGACAATACGAGCAGTACTTC. It encodes CASSLGRQYEQYF. The chain joins TRBV11-2 to TRBJ2-7; D call uncertain. The germline CDR1 and CDR2 sequences are SGHAT and FQNNGV. The CDR3 is 13 amino acids. Trimming stripped 1 base from V and 4 bases from J, with 8 bases between.

The rearrangement links TRBV12-3 or TRBV12-4 to TRBJ1-2; D gene ambiguous. The ends were cut back, 6 bases at V and 2 bases at J, with 13 bases in the middle. This CDR3 has 14 amino acids. CDR3 in amino acids: CASRPAPINYGYTF. The DNA of the CDR3 is TGTGCCAGCAGACCCGCGCCCATAAACTATGGCTACACCTTC.

The J gene is TRBJ2-7, the V gene TRBV5-4, with TRBD1 identical over 8 bases. The V and J ends lost 4 bases and 3 bases, in that order; junction bases with no gene match: 9. The CDR3 sequence is 15 residues long. CDR1 and CDR2 (germline): SGHNT, YYREEE (reference sequence). The DNA for the CDR3 is TGTGCCAGCAGCCCAGGGGGCCAAGCCCACTACGAGCAGTACTTC. Translation gives CASSPGGQAHYEQYF.

V usage is TRBV24-1 and J usage is TRBJ1-2, with 8 bases that match TRBD1. This CDR3 has 12 amino acids. Germline trimming cut 9 bases from V and 8 bases from J; bases unmatched to any gene: 7. Germline V gene sequence: CDR1 KGHDR, CDR2 SFDVKD. As DNA, the CDR3 is TGTGCCACCTCCTCAGGACAGGGCGGCTACACCTTC. This sequence encodes CATSSGQGGYTF.

The V call is TRBV7-6, the J call TRBJ2-4, with D perhaps matching TRBD1 (5 bases). The V end lost 1 base, the J end lost 8 bases, and 15 bases lay between the germline ends. CDR1 SGHVS and CDR2 FNYEAQ come from the germline V gene. The CDR3 length is 15 residues. CDR3 coding DNA: TGTGCCAGCAGCTTAGGGACATCTCCGGCGCACATTCAGTACTTC. Its protein product is CASSLGTSPAHIQYF.

The chain is built from TRBV20-1 and TRBJ1-1; no firm D call. The V and J ends lost 2 bases and 3 bases respectively, with 4 bases between them. Looked up from germline, CDR1 is DFQATT and CDR2 is SNEGSKA (reference sequence). This CDR3 region has 11 residues. The CDR3 reads CSARKDTEAFF. CDR3 DNA sequence: TGCAGTGCTAGAAAAGACACTGAAGCTTTCTTT.

The sample holds one count of this clonotype. This chain links TRBV29-1 with TRBJ2-1; TRBD1 agrees at 9 bases. The trim removed 4 bases at V and 0 bases at J, leaving 10 bases unmatched. CDR1 SQVTM and CDR2 ANQGSEA come from the germline V gene. This CDR3 has 17 residues. CDR3 residues: CSVATGTGISSYNEQFF. Here the CDR3 DNA reads TGCAGCGTTGCCACCGGGACAGGGATAAGCTCCTACAATGAGCAGTTCTTC.

In its sample, this clonotype was seen once. This chain links TRBV7-2 with TRBJ2-1; D gene unclear. Looked up from germline, CDR1 is SGHTA and CDR2 is FQGNSA. The CDR3 length is 17 residues. The V and J ends lost 7 bases and 7 bases respectively, with 26 bases between them. CDR3 nucleotide sequence: TGTGCCAGCACTCTCCACCCGACGCAGGCCTTGGGGAATGAGCAGTTCTTC. It specifies CASTLHPTQALGNEQFF.

The V call is TRBV7-9, the J call TRBJ2-7, with TRBD2 identical over 11 bases. Losses at the gene ends were 5 bases for V and 4 bases for J; bases not matched to a gene: 7. Germline loops: CDR1 SEHNR, CDR2 FQNEAQ (reference sequence). CDR3 size: 15 residues. CDR3 residues: CASSLQTSGTYEQYF. CDR3 nucleotides: TGTGCCAGCAGCCTCCAGACTAGCGGGACTTACGAGCAGTACTTC.

This chain links TRBV5-1 with TRBJ2-6; TRBD1 is a possible D gene (6 bases). The CDR3 spans 15 residues. The germline V gene encodes CDR1 SGHRS and CDR2 YFSETQ. V lost 2 bases, J lost 4 bases, and 10 bases lay in between. This CDR3 reads CASSLQGDGANVLTF. The DNA for the CDR3 is TGCGCCAGCAGCTTACAGGGAGACGGGGCCAACGTCCTGACTTTC.

Only one count was recorded for this clonotype. V gene TRBV25-1 combines with J gene TRBJ2-1, with D possibly TRBD2 on 5 matching bases. This CDR3 spans 15 amino acids. Germline V gene data show CDR1 as MGHDK and CDR2 as SYGVNS. Trimming left V 4 bases short and J 6 bases short, with 16 bases between. CDR3 region: CASSVPGKGFNEQFF. CDR3 nucleotides: TGTGCCAGCAGTGTACCCGGGAAAGGCTTCAATGAGCAGTTCTTC.

The chain is built from TRBV3-1 and TRBJ1-2; possibly TRBD1 for D (5 bases). The CDR3 consists of 12 residues. The ends were cut back, 3 bases at V and 4 bases at J, with 6 bases in the middle. Germline loops: CDR1 LGHDT, CDR2 YNNKEL (reference sequence). The CDR3 spells CASSHGTYGYTF. CDR3 in DNA: TGTGCCAGCAGCCACGGGACCTATGGCTACACCTTC.

The rearrangement uses TRBV29-1 and TRBJ1-5; D perhaps matches TRBD1 (5 bases). V dropped 6 bases and J dropped 0 bases, with 12 bases sitting between them. Germline values: CDR1 SQVTM, CDR2 ANQGSEA. The CDR3 covers 14 residues. DNA of the CDR3: TGCAGCGTCGCGACAGATTATAGCAATCAGCCCCAGCATTTT. Protein product: CSVATDYSNQPQHF.

The chain recombines TRBV14 with TRBJ2-3; the D call may be TRBD1 or TRBD2 (5 bases each). Trimming stripped 2 bases from V and 3 bases from J, with 6 bases between. The CDR3 is made up of 13 amino acids. The germline V gene has CDR1 SGHDN and CDR2 FVKESK. CDR3 sequence reads: CASSQWGTDTQYF. The CDR3 DNA sequence: TGTGCCAGCAGCCAATGGGGGACAGATACGCAGTATTTT.

The genes are TRBV20-1 and TRBJ2-5, with unresolved D. Germline lookup yields CDR1 DFQATT and CDR2 SNEGSKA (reference sequence). The CDR3 length is 12 residues. Trimming removed 6 bases at V and 1 base at J, with 9 bases between. CDR3 nucleotide sequence: TGCAGTGCCCCGCGGACCCAAGAGACCCAGTACTTC. Translation gives CSAPRTQETQYF.

V usage is TRBV9 and J usage is TRBJ1-1; no clear D gene. V was shortened by 1 base and J by 1 base, with 8 bases between the two germline ends. Germline CDR1 is SGDLS and CDR2 is YYNGEE. The CDR3 length is 14 residues. The CDR3 is CASSVTSGNTEAFF. The CDR3 DNA reads as TGTGCCAGCAGCGTAACGTCGGGGAACACTGAAGCTTTCTTT.

The chain recombines TRBV20-1 with TRBJ2-3; 13 bases align to TRBD2. V lost 6 bases and J lost 2; bases outside the gene matches: 8. Germline CDR1 and CDR2: DFQATT and SNEGSKA (reference sequence). CDR3 length: 16 residues. This CDR3 is CSAYGLAGVPTDTQYF. The CDR3 bases are TGCAGTGCCTACGGACTAGCGGGGGTTCCCACAGATACGCAGTATTTT.

The rearrangement links TRBV15 to TRBJ2-1, with 9 positions matching TRBD1. J lost 6 bases, V lost 8 bases, and 5 bases had no gene match. The CDR3 sequence is 13 residues long. Per germline, CDR1 LNHNV and CDR2 YYDKDF (reference sequence). The CDR3 loop is CATGTDRGNEQFF. The CDR3 DNA reads as TGTGCCACCGGGACGGACAGGGGCAATGAGCAGTTCTTC.

The rearrangement uses TRBV29-1 and TRBJ1-1, with D possibly matching TRBD1 (6 bases). Trimming shortened V by 5 bases and J by 1 base, and 11 bases separated the two germline ends. This CDR3 contains 13 residues. Germline V gene lookup returns CDR1 SQVTM and CDR2 ANQGSEA. The CDR3 nucleotides read TGCAGCGTTAGGGGGGAAGGGAACACTGAAGCTTTCTTT. This encodes CSVRGEGNTEAFF.

The chain recombines TRBV6-5 with TRBJ1-6; no reliable D call. The CDR3 consists of 13 residues. From germline, CDR1 is MNHEY and CDR2 SVGAGI. V was trimmed by 8 bases and J by 6 bases, leaving 11 bases between them. Here the CDR3 DNA reads TGTGCCAGCGGGCAGCCAACTAATTCACCCCTCCACTTT. As protein: CASGQPTNSPLHF.

Concerning this clonotype itself: This may be a read error, as it is one base from a much larger clone. The V call is TRBV5-6, the J call TRBJ2-3; unclear D gene. V lost 2 bases, J lost 5 bases, and 3 bases lay in between. The CDR3 runs to 11 residues. The germline V gene encodes CDR1 SGHDT and CDR2 YYEEEE. In nucleotides, the CDR3 is TGTGCCAGCAGCTTCAGAGATACGCAGTATTTT. As protein: CASSFRDTQYF.